This T cell receptor beta chain was documented in a study of cytomegalovirus exposure and HLA in healthy donors. Notes on the study in general: Reportedly, diagnosis of cytomegalovirus status by the classifier showed high specificity and sensitivity. Sequences of the TCR beta chain were said to predict the HLA-A and HLA-B alleles of most subjects accurately. CMV antigen specificity was confirmed in vitro for a few CMV-associated chains.

The length of the CDR3 is 16 residues. Germline CDR1 and CDR2: SGHKS and YYEKEE (reference sequence). V was pared by 3 bases and J by 2 bases, with 10 bases of the junction left unmatched. The PCR ran on 60 Vbeta and 13 Jbeta primers. Assay: immunoSEQ multiplex PCR; the TCRdb copy retains only in-frame clones and omits some. The sample has about 140,000 clones; 70% to 85% are singletons. Despite likely unrecorded immune exposures, the donors were nominally healthy at the time of sampling. On this clone itself: Its antigen is currently unknown.

This chain joins TRBV5-5 and TRBJ2-5, with 7 bases lining up with TRBD1. This sequence was found in a woman aged 35 to 49 in good health and CMV-seronegative. The sequencing input was PBMCs. In DNA, the CDR3 is TGTGCCAGCAGCTACGGGACAGTCATGGGGCAAGAGACCCAGTACTTC. Residues: CASSYGTVMGQETQYF. The full variable domain, its missing parts supplied by reference TRBV5-5 and TRBJ2-5, is DAGVTQSPTHLIKTRGQQVTLRCSPISGHKSVSWYQQVLGQGPQFIFQYYEKEERGRGNFPDRFSARQFPNYSSELNVNALLLGDSALYLCASSYGTVMGQETQYFGPGTRLLVL.